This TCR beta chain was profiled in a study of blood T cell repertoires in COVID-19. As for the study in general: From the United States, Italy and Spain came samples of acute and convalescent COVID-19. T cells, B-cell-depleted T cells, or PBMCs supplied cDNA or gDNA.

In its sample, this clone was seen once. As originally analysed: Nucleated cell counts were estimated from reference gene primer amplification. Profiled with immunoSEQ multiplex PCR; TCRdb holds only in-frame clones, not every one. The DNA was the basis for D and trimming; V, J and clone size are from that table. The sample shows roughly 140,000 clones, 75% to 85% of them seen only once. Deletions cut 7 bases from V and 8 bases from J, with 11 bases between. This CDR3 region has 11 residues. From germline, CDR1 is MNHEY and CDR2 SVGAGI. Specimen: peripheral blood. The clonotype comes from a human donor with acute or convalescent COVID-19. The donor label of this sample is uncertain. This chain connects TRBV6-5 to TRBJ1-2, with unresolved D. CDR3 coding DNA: TGTGCCAGCACCATGAGAGAGGGCTACACCTTC. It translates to CASTMREGYTF.